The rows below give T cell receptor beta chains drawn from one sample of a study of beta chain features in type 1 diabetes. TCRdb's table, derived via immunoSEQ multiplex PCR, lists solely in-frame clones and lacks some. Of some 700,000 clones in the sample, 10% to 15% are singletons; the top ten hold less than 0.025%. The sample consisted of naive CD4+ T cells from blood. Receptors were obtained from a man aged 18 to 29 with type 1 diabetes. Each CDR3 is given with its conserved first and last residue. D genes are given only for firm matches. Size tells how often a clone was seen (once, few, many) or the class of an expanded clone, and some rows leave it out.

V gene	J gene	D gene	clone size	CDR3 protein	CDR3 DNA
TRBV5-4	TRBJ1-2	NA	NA	CASSRSDPGGYGYTF	TGTGCCAGCTCCCGCTCAGACCCGGGGGGCTATGGCTACACCTTC
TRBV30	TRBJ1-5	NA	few	CAWTPTGSNQPQHF	TGTGCCTGGACTCCAACAGGCAGCAATCAGCCCCAGCATTTT
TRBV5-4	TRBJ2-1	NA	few	CASSLQGGEQFF	TGTGCCAGCAGCTTACAGGGTGGTGAGCAGTTCTTC
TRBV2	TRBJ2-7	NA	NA	CASREVGGLEQYF	TGTGCCAGCAGAGAGGTCGGGGGACTCGAGCAGTACTTC
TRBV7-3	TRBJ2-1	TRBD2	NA	CASSPQMTGRDEQFF	TGTGCCAGCAGCCCCCAGATGACGGGGAGGGATGAGCAGTTCTTC
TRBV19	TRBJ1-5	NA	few	CASSMASGRNQPQHF	TGTGCCAGTAGTATGGCTTCAGGGCGAAATCAGCCCCAGCATTTT
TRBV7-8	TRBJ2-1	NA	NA	CASSLWDEQFF	TGTGCCAGCAGCTTATGGGATGAGCAGTTCTTC
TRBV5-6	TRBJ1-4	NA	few	CASSSTWDPGIEKLFF	TGTGCCAGCAGCTCCACATGGGACCCTGGGATCGAAAAACTGTTTTTT
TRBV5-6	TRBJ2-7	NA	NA	CASSFRRISYEQYF	TGTGCCAGCAGCTTCAGAAGGATCTCCTACGAGCAGTACTTC
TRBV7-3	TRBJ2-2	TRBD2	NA	CASSSQGLANTGELFF	TGTGCCAGCAGCTCCCAAGGACTAGCGAACACCGGGGAGCTGTTTTTT
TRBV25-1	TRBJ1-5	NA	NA	CASSEYRWDSTPRHF	TGTGCCAGCAGTGAATATAGATGGGACTCGACCCCCCGGCATTTT
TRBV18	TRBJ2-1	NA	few	CASSPQVYNEQFF	TGTGCCAGCTCACCACAGGTTTACAATGAGCAGTTCTTC
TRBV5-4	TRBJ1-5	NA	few	CASSPDEGYSNQPQHF	TGTGCCAGCAGCCCGGATGAAGGGTATAGCAATCAGCCCCAGCATTTT
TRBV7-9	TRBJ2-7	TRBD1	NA	CASSSGTGSSYEQYF	TGTGCCAGCAGCTCCGGGACAGGGAGCTCCTACGAGCAGTACTTC
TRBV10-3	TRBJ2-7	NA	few	CAISETGSSYEQYF	TGTGCCATCAGTGAAACAGGCAGCTCCTACGAGCAGTACTTC
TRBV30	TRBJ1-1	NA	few	CAWSRSEAFF	TGTGCCTGGAGTAGGAGTGAAGCTTTCTTT
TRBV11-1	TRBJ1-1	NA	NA	CASSLGGNTEAFF	TGTGCCAGCAGCTTAGGAGGTAACACTGAAGCTTTCTTT
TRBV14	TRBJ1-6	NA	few	CASSQKNSPLHF	TGTGCCAGCAGCCAAAAGAATTCACCCCTCCACTTT
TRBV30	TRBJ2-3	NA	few	CAWSSPNTQYF	TGTGCCTGGTCTTCCCCCAATACGCAGTATTTT
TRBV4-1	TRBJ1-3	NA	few	CASSQVPQLPLAGNTIYF	TGCGCCAGCAGCCAAGTCCCCCAACTTCCTCTGGCTGGAAACACCATATATTTT
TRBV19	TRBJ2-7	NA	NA	CASSIRTDSYEQYF	TGTGCCAGTAGTATCCGGACAGACTCCTACGAGCAGTACTTC
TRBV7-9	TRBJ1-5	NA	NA	CASSPPQGKGNQPQHF	TGTGCCAGCAGCCCGCCACAGGGTAAGGGCAATCAGCCCCAGCATTTT
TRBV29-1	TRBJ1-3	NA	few	CSLQGGERPLRTGSTGNTIYF	TGCAGCCTCCAGGGTGGGGAGCGGCCCCTCCGGACGGGCTCTACTGGAAACACCATATATTTT
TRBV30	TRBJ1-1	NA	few	CAWTVITNTEAFF	TGTGCCTGGACCGTGATCACGAACACTGAAGCTTTCTTT
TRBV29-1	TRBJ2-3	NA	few	CSVDTRLAPDTQYF	TGCAGCGTTGATACCAGGCTAGCCCCAGATACGCAGTATTTT
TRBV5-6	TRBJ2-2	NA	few	CASSLVLEDTGELFF	TGTGCCAGCAGCTTGGTCCTAGAGGACACCGGGGAGCTGTTTTTT
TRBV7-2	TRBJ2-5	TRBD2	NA	CASRKLAGGGETQYF	TGTGCCAGCAGAAAACTAGCGGGGGGAGGAGAGACCCAGTACTTC
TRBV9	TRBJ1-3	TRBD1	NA	CASTQGQIFDRGSGNTIYF	TGTGCCAGCACCCAGGGACAGATCTTTGATCGGGGATCTGGAAACACCATATATTTT
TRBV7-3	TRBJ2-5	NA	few	CASSPLGKGGETQYF	TGTGCCAGCAGCCCCCTCGGAAAGGGAGGAGAGACCCAGTACTTC
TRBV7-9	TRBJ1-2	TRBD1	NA	CASTGASGYTF	TGTGCCAGTACAGGGGCTAGTGGCTACACCTTC
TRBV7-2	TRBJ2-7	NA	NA	CASSLPENSYEQYF	TGTGCCAGCAGCTTGCCAGAGAACTCCTACGAGCAGTACTTC
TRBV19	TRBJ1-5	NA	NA	CASSRTLAGNQPQHF	TGTGCCAGTAGTAGGACTCTGGCGGGCAATCAGCCCCAGCATTTT
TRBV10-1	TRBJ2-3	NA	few	CASSEGSWTDTQYF	TGCGCCAGCAGTGAAGGCAGCTGGACAGATACGCAGTATTTT
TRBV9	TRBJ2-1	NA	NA	CASSVRGGNIGRHEQFF	TGTGCCAGCAGCGTCAGAGGGGGTAACATAGGCCGCCATGAGCAGTTCTTC
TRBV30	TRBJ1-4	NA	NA	CAWSPGEEKLFF	TGTGCCTGGAGCCCCGGGGAGGAAAAACTGTTTTTT
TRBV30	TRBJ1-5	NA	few	CAFRSSNQPQHF	TGTGCCTTCCGAAGTAGCAATCAGCCCCAGCATTTT
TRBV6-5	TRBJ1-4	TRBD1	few	CASSYSPGGEKLFF	TGTGCCAGCAGTTACTCGCCAGGGGGAGAAAAACTGTTTTTT
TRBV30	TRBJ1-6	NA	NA	CAWRSDYNSPLHF	TGTGCCTGGAGAAGTGACTATAATTCACCCCTCCACTTT
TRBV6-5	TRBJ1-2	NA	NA	CASSPGTRFGYTF	TGTGCCAGCAGCCCCGGGACACGATTTGGCTACACCTTC
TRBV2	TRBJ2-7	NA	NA	CASSGDGQDEQYF	TGTGCCAGCAGTGGGGACGGCCAGGACGAGCAGTACTTC
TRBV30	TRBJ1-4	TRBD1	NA	CAWSPDRALAGLEKLFF	TGTGCCTGGAGTCCGGACAGGGCGCTTGCCGGCCTTGAAAAACTGTTTTTT
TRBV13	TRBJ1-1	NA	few	CASSFRTKAFF	TGTGCCAGCAGCTTTAGGACTAAAGCTTTCTTT